The 18 T cell receptor beta chains given below trace back to one sample, sequenced in a study of shared clonotypes between healthy human individuals. Sequencing used immunoSEQ multiplex PCR; TCRdb keeps in-frame clones, though not all of them. The data contain around 2,100,000 clones, approximately 95% of them singletons. Terminally differentiated effector memory CD45RA+ cells were excluded from the naive CD8 cells, which were CD45RO-negative and positively selected for CCR7. The sequenced material came from naive CD8+ T cells sorted from blood. Source of these receptors: a man in his late teens or twenties in good health.

The J gene is TRBJ2-7, the V gene TRBV7-2, with 7 bases that match TRBD1. This CDR3 has 15 residues. Germline values: CDR1 SGHTA, CDR2 FQGNSA. Germline trimming cut 4 bases from V and 3 bases from J; bases unmatched to any gene: 9. Written as DNA, the CDR3 is TGTGCCAGCAGCTCCGGACAGGTCTGGTTCTACGAGCAGTACTTC. It yields the protein CASSSGQVWFYEQYF.

The genes are TRBV14 and TRBJ2-1; 9 nucleotides line up with TRBD2. CDR1 and CDR2 from the germline V gene are SGHDN and FVKESK. V lost 3 bases and J lost 0; bases outside the gene matches: 6. The length of the CDR3 is 17 residues. The CDR3 loop reads CASSQTSGQVSYNEQFF. The CDR3, as DNA: TGTGCCAGCAGCCAGACTAGCGGTCAGGTCTCCTACAATGAGCAGTTCTTC. The full variable domain, in which reference TRBV14 and TRBJ2-1 provide the parts outside the CDR3, is EAGVTQFPSHSVIEKGQTVTLRCDPISGHDNLYWYRRVMGKEIKFLLHFVKESKQDESGMPNNRFLAERTGGTYSTLKVQPAELEDSGVYFCASSQTSGQVSYNEQFFGPGTRLTVL.

The V call is TRBV27, the J call TRBJ2-5, with 9 bases identical to TRBD1. Per germline, CDR1 MNHEY and CDR2 SMNVEV (reference sequence). J was trimmed by 6 bases and V by 2 bases; bases with no gene match: 4. CDR3 length equals 14 residues. The CDR3 loop reads CASSLQGQGQTQYF. The CDR3 DNA reads as TGTGCCAGCAGTTTACAAGGACAGGGGCAGACCCAGTACTTC.

V gene TRBV13 combines with J gene TRBJ2-3; possibly TRBD2 for D (6 bases). CDR1 PRHDT and CDR2 FYEKMQ come from the germline V gene (reference sequence). With 5 bases removed from V and 0 bases from J, the gap between germline ends came to 12 bases. The CDR3 extends over 15 amino acids. In DNA form, the CDR3 reads TGTGCCAGCAGCGCCTATGGGGGGAGCACAGATACGCAGTATTTT. Its protein is CASSAYGGSTDTQYF.

This chain's CDR3 is CASSDVRDARGGGYTF. CDR3 in DNA: TGTGCCAGCAGCGACGTCCGGGACGCTCGCGGTGGGGGCTACACCTTC. The chain links TRBV9 to TRBJ1-2, with D possibly TRBD1 on 5 matching bases. The germline V gene encodes CDR1 SGDLS and CDR2 YYNGEE. V was trimmed by 3 bases and J by 8 bases, leaving 23 bases between them. This CDR3 is 16 amino acids long.

Comments on this clone: Additional DNA sequences in this sample encode the identical CDR3. The chain carries TRBV7-9 and TRBJ2-7; the D is unclear. Trimming pared 5 bases from V and 0 bases from J, leaving 14 bases between. Germline CDR1 and CDR2: SEHNR and FQNEAQ (reference sequence). CDR3 size: 15 residues. The CDR3 region has the DNA TGTGCCAGCAGCCCCCCCGGCAGAAGCTCCTACGAGCAGTACTTC. It translates to CASSPPGRSSYEQYF.

The chain links TRBV6-6 to TRBJ2-5; no clear D. Between the trimmed V and J ends, which lost 6 bases and 0 bases, there was a span of 5 bases. The V gene's germline CDR1 is MNHNY and CDR2 SVGAGI (reference sequence). This CDR3 region has 12 residues. CDR3 loop: CASSGYQETQYF. Written as DNA, the CDR3 is TGTGCCAGCAGCGGGTACCAAGAGACCCAGTACTTC.

V and J are TRBV4-3 and TRBJ2-1; the D gene is possibly TRBD2 (5 bases). V was shortened by 1 base and J by 8 bases, with 18 bases between the two germline ends. Germline V lookup: CDR1 LGHNA, CDR2 YSLEER. The CDR3 extends over 16 amino acids. The CDR3 nucleotides are TGCGCCAGCAGCCAAGGATTCGGGATGGGTGGGGATGAGCAGTTCTTC. It encodes CASSQGFGMGGDEQFF.

The chain employs TRBV11-2 and TRBJ2-1, with unresolved D. Germline V gene data show CDR1 as SGHAT and CDR2 as FQNNGV. The CDR3 totals 11 residues. The V end lost 1 base, the J end lost 12 bases, and 7 bases lay between the germline ends. In DNA, the CDR3 is TGTGCCAGCAGCTTAGGCCCCGGGCAGTTCTTC. This encodes CASSLGPGQFF.

In the case of this clone: Different DNA sequences within this sample yield the same CDR3. The CDR3 DNA is TGTGCCAGCAGCTATTCCCAGGCGAACACTGAAGCTTTCTTT. Protein sequence: CASSYSQANTEAFF. The chain combines TRBV6-5 with TRBJ1-1, with D uncertain. The CDR3 length is 14 residues. The germline CDR1 and CDR2 sequences are MNHEY and SVGAGI. V gave up 6 bases and J gave up 1 base, with 12 bases separating them.

This clone has just one count. The rearrangement uses TRBV9 and TRBJ2-1, with a weak D call TRBD2 (6 bases). V shed 4 bases and J shed 2 bases, with 10 bases lying between them. CDR3 length: 14 residues. Germline V gene sequence: CDR1 SGDLS, CDR2 YYNGEE. For the CDR3, the DNA is TGTGCCAGCAGCTCGGGACTCCCCTACAATGAGCAGTTCTTC. This gives the protein CASSSGLPYNEQFF. The variable domain in full, with the rest retrieved from reference TRBV9 and TRBJ2-1, is DSGVTQTPKHLITATGQRVTLRCSPRSGDLSVYWYQQSLDQGLQFLIQYYNGEERAKGNILERFSAQQFPDLHSELNLSSLELGDSALYFCASSSGLPYNEQFFGPGTRLTVL.

The CDR3 reads CASSLDRSQPQHF. In DNA, the CDR3 is TGTGCCAGCAGCTTGGACAGGTCCCAGCCCCAGCATTTT. The gene calls are TRBV5-4 and TRBJ1-5; D perhaps matches TRBD1 (5 bases). Germline values: CDR1 SGHNT, CDR2 YYREEE (reference sequence). Trimming took 0 bases from V and 7 from J, leaving 8 bases between them. This CDR3 is built from 13 residues.

This clone was counted only a few times. This chain joins TRBV4-1 and TRBJ1-2, with D unclear. Germline V gene data show CDR1 as MGHRA and CDR2 as YSYEKL. Deletions cut 0 bases from V and 8 bases from J, with 16 bases between. The length of the CDR3 is 15 residues. The CDR3 reads CASSQDKSLVWGYTF. DNA for the CDR3: TGCGCCAGCAGCCAAGACAAGAGTCTCGTGTGGGGCTACACCTTC.

This chain connects TRBV14 to TRBJ2-7, with TRBD1 identical over 7 bases. Germline V CDR1 and CDR2: SGHDN, FVKESK. With V trimmed by 3 bases and J by 3 bases, 14 bases remained unmatched. The CDR3 runs to 17 residues. The CDR3: CASSHYGTVGAFYEQYF. The CDR3 DNA sequence: TGTGCCAGCAGCCACTATGGGACAGTCGGGGCCTTCTACGAGCAGTACTTC.

The rearrangement uses TRBV5-5 and TRBJ1-1, with 8 bases identical to TRBD1. The CDR3 length is 15 residues. Germline assignment: CDR1 SGHKS and CDR2 YYEKEE (reference sequence). V lost 4 bases, J lost 1 base, and 6 bases stayed unmatched. CDR3 protein: CASSPRQGSNTEAFF. The CDR3 DNA reads as TGTGCCAGCAGCCCGCGACAGGGGTCGAACACTGAAGCTTTCTTT.

The V and J genes are TRBV30 and TRBJ2-7; D unresolved. Germline V CDR1 and CDR2: GTSNPN, SVGIG (reference sequence). Trimming took off 0 bases at V and 5 bases at J, with 11 bases between the two ends. This CDR3 contains 13 residues. The CDR3: CAWSVISEDEQYF. CDR3 coding DNA: TGTGCCTGGAGTGTAATAAGTGAGGACGAGCAGTACTTC. The complete variable domain, with remaining parts taken from reference TRBV30 and TRBJ2-7, reads SQTIHQWPATLVQPVGSPLSLECTVEGTSNPNLYWYRQAAGRGLQLLFYSVGIGQISSEVPQNLSASRPQDRQFILSSKKLLLSDSGFYLCAWSVISEDEQYFGPGTRLTVT.

V and J are TRBV30 and TRBJ1-2; no reliable D call. CDR1 and CDR2 from the germline V gene are GTSNPN and SVGIG (reference sequence). The CDR3 is 13 amino acids. V shed 4 bases and J shed 8 bases, with 17 bases lying between them. CDR3 nucleotide sequence: TGTGCCTGGACCGTGCCGGGTGAAGGGGGCTACACCTTC. Translated: CAWTVPGEGGYTF.

This chain links TRBV9 with TRBJ2-7, with D possibly TRBD1 on 5 matching bases. V was shortened by 4 bases and J by 5 bases, with 19 bases between the two germline ends. CDR3 length: 15 residues. Per germline, CDR1 SGDLS and CDR2 YYNGEE. CDR3 residues: CASSPAPGFGHEQYF. CDR3 nucleotides: TGTGCCAGCAGCCCAGCCCCAGGGTTCGGGCACGAGCAGTACTTC.